One and the same sample provided the 11 T cell receptor beta chains below, sequenced in a study of cytomegalovirus exposure and HLA in healthy donors. PCR involved 60 Vbeta and 13 Jbeta primers. Sequenced by immunoSEQ multiplex PCR; TCRdb stores in-frame clones only, minus some. This table holds some 120,000 clones, 8% to 10% found once. Sequenced: PBMCs. The receptor set was obtained from a man younger than 45 in good health and CMV-seronegative.

This clone was observed a few times. J is TRBJ2-1 and V is TRBV6-4, with 7 bases lining up with TRBD1. After removal of 4 bases from V and 0 bases from J, the junction contained 3 bases not matched to a gene. The germline CDR1 and CDR2 sequences are MRHNA and SNTAGT. The CDR3 is 15 amino acids. For the CDR3, the DNA is TGTGCCAGCAGTGCGGGACAGAGCTCCTACAATGAGCAGTTCTTC. Translation gives CASSAGQSSYNEQFF.

The sample holds a few counts of this clone. The chain joins TRBV5-1 to TRBJ2-3, with 11 bases lining up with TRBD2. CDR1 and CDR2 (germline): SGHRS, YFSETQ. Trimming removed 2 bases from V and 3 bases from J; junction bases left unmatched: 2. The CDR3 has 15 residues. Here the CDR3 reads CASSLLAGVTDTQYF. The CDR3 bases are TGCGCCAGCAGCTTACTAGCGGGAGTTACAGATACGCAGTATTTT.

This clone was seen a handful of times. V gene TRBV29-1 combines with J gene TRBJ2-1; weak D call: TRBD2 (6 bases). The CDR3 is made up of 18 amino acids. Trimming pared 3 bases from V and 8 bases from J, leaving 29 bases between. Germline CDR1 reads SQVTM; CDR2 reads ANQGSEA. The CDR3 here is CSVEVLPTGVGGRDEQFF. In DNA, the CDR3 is TGCAGCGTTGAGGTTTTGCCAACCGGGGTCGGGGGTAGGGATGAGCAGTTCTTC.

This clone has only a few counts. The rearrangement joins TRBV6-1 to TRBJ1-6; D unresolved. CDR1 MNHNS and CDR2 SASEGT come from the germline V gene. CDR3 length equals 13 residues. V was shortened by 5 bases and J by 10 bases, with 12 bases between the two germline ends. As DNA, the CDR3 is TGTGCCAGCAGTATACCTCCCGGGTCACCCCTCCACTTT. Its translation is CASSIPPGSPLHF.

The genes are TRBV18 and TRBJ1-1, with unresolved D. This CDR3 has 15 amino acids. Trimming stripped 2 bases from V and 4 bases from J, with 14 bases between. Germline values: CDR1 KGHSH, CDR2 LQKENI. The CDR3 sequence: CASSPIGSRRTEAFF. As DNA, the CDR3 is TGTGCCAGCTCACCAATCGGGAGCAGACGCACTGAAGCTTTCTTT.

The gene calls are TRBV2 and TRBJ1-5; D unclear. The V end lost 3 bases, the J end lost 0 bases, and 3 bases lay between the germline ends. This CDR3 comprises 13 residues. From germline, CDR1 is SNHLY and CDR2 FYNNEI. For the CDR3, the DNA is TGTGCCAGCAGTGAGTATAGCAATCAGCCCCAGCATTTT. Translated: CASSEYSNQPQHF. Full variable domain (missing parts from reference TRBV2 and TRBJ1-5): EPEVTQTPSHQVTQMGQEVILRCVPISNHLYFYWYRQILGQKVEFLVSFYNNEISEKSEIFDDQFSVERPDGSNFTLKIRSTKLEDSAMYFCASSEYSNQPQHFGDGTRLSIL.

This clone was recorded a few times. The V gene is TRBV5-1, the J gene TRBJ2-1; D may be TRBD2 (6 bases). The CDR3 has 13 amino acids. Between the trimmed V and J ends, which lost 3 bases and 7 bases, there was a span of 11 bases. Germline V CDR1 and CDR2: SGHRS, YFSETQ. The CDR3 coding sequence is TGCGCCAGCAGCTCGGGAGCCCCTAATGAGCAGTTCTTC. This codes for CASSSGAPNEQFF.

This clone was observed a single time. The J gene is TRBJ2-1, the V gene TRBV19, with 13 bases that match TRBD2. The trim removed 4 bases at V and 8 bases at J, leaving 5 bases unmatched. Germline values: CDR1 LNHDA, CDR2 SQIVND (reference sequence). This CDR3 has 15 amino acids. CDR3 in DNA: TGTGCCAGTAGTAGCGCCGGGACTAGCGGGGATGAGCAGTTCTTC. This translates into CASSSAGTSGDEQFF.

The chain combines TRBV5-1 with TRBJ2-1, with D perhaps TRBD1 (6 bases). V was shortened by 6 bases and J by 5 bases, with 15 bases between the two germline ends. The CDR3 is 14 residues long. Germline V gene lookup returns CDR1 SGHRS and CDR2 YFSETQ. CDR3 coding DNA: TGCGCCAGCAAGGGGGACCCGACTGACAATGAGCAGTTCTTC. This codes for CASKGDPTDNEQFF.

This clone was detected only a few times. V and J are TRBV2 and TRBJ1-4, with D hard to call. The CDR3 is 15 residues long. CDR1 is SNHLY and CDR2 is FYNNEI in the germline V gene. Trimming left V 7 bases short and J 6 bases short, with 18 bases between. The CDR3 coding sequence is TGTGCCAGCACCGACCCGGGGAAGAGGGATGAAAAACTGTTTTTT. Protein: CASTDPGKRDEKLFF.

In this sample, this clone turned up a few times. The V call is TRBV6-1, the J call TRBJ2-7; TRBD2 agrees at 8 bases. The CDR3 totals 15 residues. CDR1 and CDR2 (germline): MNHNS, SASEGT. Unmatched junction bases numbered 8, after V lost 6 bases and J lost 1 base. CDR3 sequence reads: CASSHTGGISYEQYF. CDR3 in DNA: TGTGCCAGCAGCCACACGGGAGGGATTTCCTACGAGCAGTACTTC.